A selection of T cell receptor beta chains follows, all from one sample in a study of siplizumab effects on memory and regulatory T cells. Assay used: immunoSEQ multiplex PCR; TCRdb lists only in-frame clones, some missing. Of around 100,000 clones in the sample, about 95% were seen once. The specimen was non-Treg CD4+ T cells sorted from blood. The receptors originated from a human donor in good health. Each CDR3 is given with its conserved first and last residue. The order of the fields is V gene, D gene, J gene, clone size, CDR3 length, CDR3 protein, CDR3 DNA. The D gene is left open where the match is weak. The size field is filled for only some rows; it gives once, few, many or a size class.

TRBV7-2	NA	TRBJ2-5	NA	14	CASSLSRGQETQYF	TGTGCCAGCAGCTTAAGTCGGGGGCAAGAGACCCAGTACTTC
TRBV30	NA	TRBJ2-1	NA	14	CAWMGDSISSEQFF	TGTGCCTGGATGGGGGACTCTATCTCGTCTGAGCAGTTCTTC
TRBV5-1	TRBD2	TRBJ2-2	once	15	CASSSLAGKTGELFF	TGCGCCAGCAGCTCCCTAGCGGGAAAGACCGGGGAGCTGTTTTTT
TRBV12-5	NA	TRBJ1-2	NA	16	CASGLWPNIATFGYTF	TGTGCTAGTGGTTTGTGGCCCAACATAGCCACTTTTGGCTACACCTTC
TRBV5-6	TRBD1	TRBJ1-5	NA	18	CASSLSTGGYFSNQPQHF	TGTGCCAGCAGCTTGTCCACAGGGGGGTACTTTAGCAATCAGCCCCAGCATTTT
TRBV6-4	TRBD1	TRBJ1-1	NA	15	CASSPGQGAGTEAFF	TGTGCCAGCAGCCCGGGACAGGGGGCAGGCACTGAAGCTTTCTTT
TRBV4-1	TRBD2	TRBJ2-5	NA	15	CASSLAGVFSETQYF	TGCGCCAGCAGCCTAGCGGGAGTCTTTTCAGAGACCCAGTACTTC
TRBV11-3	NA	TRBJ2-6	NA	17	CASSLVRDTSGANVLTF	TGTGCCAGCAGCTTGGTCCGGGACACCTCTGGGGCCAACGTCCTGACTTTC
TRBV15	NA	TRBJ1-1	once	15	CATSKLQGSGTEAFF	TGTGCCACCAGCAAGCTTCAGGGATCCGGCACTGAAGCTTTCTTT
TRBV13	NA	TRBJ2-3	once	15	CASSTMGPTTDTQYF	TGTGCCAGCAGCACGATGGGGCCTACCACAGATACGCAGTATTTT
TRBV5-8	NA	TRBJ2-1	once	14	CASSLVDSYNEQFF	TGTGCCAGCAGCTTGGTGGACTCCTACAATGAGCAGTTCTTC
TRBV18	NA	TRBJ2-6	NA	20	CASSPLLTGHPSSGANVLTF	TGTGCCAGCTCACCTTTATTAACCGGTCACCCAAGCTCTGGGGCCAACGTCCTGACTTTC
TRBV5-1	TRBD2	TRBJ2-2	NA	16	CASSLTSGTNTGELFF	TGCGCCAGCAGCTTAACTAGCGGAACGAACACCGGGGAGCTGTTTTTT
TRBV28	NA	TRBJ1-2	NA	14	CASGSQGPNYGYTF	TGTGCCAGCGGATCACAGGGTCCCAACTATGGCTACACCTTC
TRBV19	NA	TRBJ2-6	NA	12	CASRPGANVLTF	TGTGCCAGTCGACCTGGGGCCAACGTCCTGACTTTC
TRBV18	NA	TRBJ1-1	NA	13	CASSPTGNTEAFF	TGTGCCAGCTCACCGACAGGGAACACTGAAGCTTTCTTT
TRBV5-5	TRBD2	TRBJ2-3	once	15	CASTPLAQSTDTQYF	TGTGCCAGCACCCCACTAGCGCAAAGCACAGATACGCAGTATTTT
TRBV5-5	NA	TRBJ2-7	NA	14	CASSLPEALYEQYF	TGTGCCAGCAGCCTTCCGGAAGCCTTGTACGAGCAGTACTTC
TRBV6-1	NA	TRBJ2-5	NA	13	CASNLRTQETQYF	TGTGCCAGCAACCTCAGGACCCAAGAGACCCAGTACTTC
TRBV15	NA	TRBJ2-3	NA	14	CATGRGRQADTQYF	TGTGCCACAGGAAGGGGCCGACAGGCAGATACGCAGTATTTT
TRBV5-4	TRBD1	TRBJ1-4	NA	16	CASSLTPGQGYEKLFF	TGTGCCAGCAGCTTGACCCCGGGACAGGGGTACGAAAAACTGTTTTTT
TRBV7-3	NA	TRBJ2-3	NA	18	CASSLIGAAEAGSDTQYF	TGTGCCAGCAGCTTAATCGGGGCAGCGGAGGCGGGGTCAGATACGCAGTATTTT
TRBV7-8	NA	TRBJ2-7	NA	13	CASGRATSYEQYF	TGTGCCAGCGGGCGGGCCACCTCCTACGAGCAGTACTTC
TRBV7-3	NA	TRBJ2-7	few	13	CASSALGNFEQYF	TGTGCCAGCAGCGCCCTAGGTAATTTCGAGCAGTACTTC
TRBV10-3	NA	TRBJ2-5	NA	13	CAISGGMGETQYF	TGTGCCATCAGCGGCGGGATGGGAGAGACCCAGTACTTC
TRBV27	TRBD1	TRBJ2-5	NA	14	CASSWGQGQETQYF	TGTGCCAGCAGTTGGGGACAGGGGCAAGAGACCCAGTACTTC
TRBV11-2	NA	TRBJ2-2	NA	16	CASSIRSRGATGELFF	TGTGCCAGCAGCATTAGAAGTAGGGGAGCCACCGGGGAGCTGTTTTTT
TRBV5-6	NA	TRBJ2-7	NA	13	CASSVDHLYEQYF	TGTGCCAGCAGCGTGGACCATCTTTACGAGCAGTACTTC
TRBV6-1	TRBD1	TRBJ1-2	once	15	CASTLTGQAAYGYTF	TGTGCCAGCACCCTTACCGGACAGGCGGCATATGGCTACACCTTC
TRBV7-9	TRBD2	TRBJ2-2	NA	19	CASSPKTSKGLVNTGELFF	TGTGCCAGCAGCCCGAAAACCTCCAAGGGACTAGTTAACACCGGGGAGCTGTTTTTT
TRBV6-1	NA	TRBJ1-5	NA	11	CASSASTPQHF	TGTGCCAGCAGTGCTAGTACTCCCCAGCATTTT
TRBV19	NA	TRBJ1-4	NA	15	CASSIGGATNEKLFF	TGTGCCAGTAGTATAGGGGGAGCAACTAATGAAAAACTGTTTTTT
TRBV6-6	TRBD1	TRBJ1-5	once	14	CASRGRQGIQPQHF	TGTGCCAGCAGGGGTAGACAGGGAATACAGCCCCAGCATTTT
TRBV18	NA	TRBJ2-3	NA	16	CASTPPGRPSTDTQYF	TGTGCCAGCACACCCCCAGGGCGGCCTAGCACAGATACGCAGTATTTT
TRBV2	TRBD1	TRBJ1-1	NA	13	CASRGQGYTEAFF	TGTGCCAGCCGGGGACAGGGGTACACTGAAGCTTTCTTT
TRBV6-5	NA	TRBJ1-1	few	12	CASRSGRTEAFF	TGTGCCAGCAGATCAGGGCGGACTGAAGCTTTCTTT
TRBV1	NA	TRBJ2-1	NA	15	CTSSQASGSDNEQFF	TGCACCAGCAGCCAAGCGAGCGGGAGCGACAATGAGCAGTTCTTC
TRBV10-3	TRBD1	TRBJ2-7	NA	14	CAISRTGDRDEQYF	TGTGCCATCTCTCGGACAGGGGATCGCGACGAGCAGTACTTC
TRBV18	TRBD1	TRBJ2-7	once	14	CASSPPGQTYEQYF	TGTGCCAGCTCACCCCCGGGACAGACCTACGAGCAGTACTTC
TRBV7-2	NA	TRBJ2-7	NA	14	CASSLVFSEGEQYF	TGTGCCAGCAGCTTAGTTTTCTCGGAGGGGGAGCAGTACTTC
TRBV7-9	TRBD2	TRBJ2-1	few	17	CASSLVAGGPKEDEQFF	TGTGCCAGCAGCTTAGTAGCGGGAGGGCCTAAGGAGGATGAGCAGTTCTTC
TRBV19	NA	TRBJ1-5	NA	17	CASTLNGRRQGPQPQHF	TGTGCCAGTACCCTCAATGGGAGGAGGCAGGGGCCTCAGCCCCAGCATTTT
TRBV7-9	NA	TRBJ2-1	NA	14	CASSFVRADNEQFF	TGTGCCAGCAGCTTTGTACGCGCAGACAATGAGCAGTTCTTC
TRBV2	NA	TRBJ2-5	NA	14	CASSEQGMRGTQYF	TGTGCCAGCAGTGAACAGGGAATGAGGGGGACCCAGTACTTC
TRBV5-1	NA	TRBJ2-7	NA	13	CASSSGTGTEQYF	TGCGCCAGCAGCTCCGGGACTGGGACCGAGCAGTACTTC
TRBV7-2	TRBD1	TRBJ1-2	NA	14	CASSFHTGEDGYTF	TGTGCCAGCAGCTTCCATACAGGGGAGGATGGCTACACCTTC
TRBV19	NA	TRBJ2-7	NA	13	CASSPTVNEGQYF	TGTGCCAGTAGTCCGACAGTTAACGAGGGGCAGTACTTC
TRBV19	NA	TRBJ2-7	NA	14	CASSMSRGSYEQYF	TGTGCCAGTAGTATGAGCAGGGGCTCCTACGAGCAGTACTTC
TRBV7-3	TRBD2	TRBJ2-1	NA	15	CASSFGLAGYNEQFF	TGTGCCAGCAGCTTCGGACTAGCGGGGTACAATGAGCAGTTCTTC
TRBV10-1	NA	TRBJ2-1	once	11	CASSDHNEQFF	TGCGCCAGCAGTGATCACAATGAGCAGTTCTTC
TRBV5-1	NA	TRBJ1-4	NA	13	CASSLAHDEKLFF	TGCGCCAGCAGCTTGGCCCACGATGAAAAACTGTTTTTT
TRBV29-1	NA	TRBJ2-1	NA	13	CSVEPSSYNEQFF	TGCAGCGTTGAACCTAGCTCCTACAATGAGCAGTTCTTC
TRBV5-1	TRBD1	TRBJ2-5	NA	13	CASSSTGRETQYF	TGCGCCAGCAGCTCGACAGGGCGAGAGACCCAGTACTTC
TRBV11-2	NA	TRBJ1-4	once	15	CASSLLRRLNEKLFF	TGTGCCAGCAGCTTATTACGGCGGCTTAATGAAAAACTGTTTTTT